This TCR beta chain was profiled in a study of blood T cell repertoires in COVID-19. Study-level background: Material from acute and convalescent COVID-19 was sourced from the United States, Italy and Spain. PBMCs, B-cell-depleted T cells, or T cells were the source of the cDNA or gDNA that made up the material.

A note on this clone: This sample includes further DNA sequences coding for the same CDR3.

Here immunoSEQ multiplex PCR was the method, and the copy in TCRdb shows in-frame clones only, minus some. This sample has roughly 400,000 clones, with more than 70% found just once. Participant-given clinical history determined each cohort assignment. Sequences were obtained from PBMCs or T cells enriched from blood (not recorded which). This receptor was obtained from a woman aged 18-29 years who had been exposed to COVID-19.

CDR3 sequence (DNA): TGTGCCAGCTCACCTGCCGGGACAGCAAGCTACGAGCAGTACTTC. Amino acids: CASSPAGTASYEQYF. This rearrangement joins TRBV18 to TRBJ2-7, with 7 bases aligning to TRBD1. Trimming cost V 3 bases and J 3 bases; bases outside gene matches: 8. CDR1 and CDR2 from the germline V gene are KGHSH and LQKENI. CDR3 length: 15 amino acids.